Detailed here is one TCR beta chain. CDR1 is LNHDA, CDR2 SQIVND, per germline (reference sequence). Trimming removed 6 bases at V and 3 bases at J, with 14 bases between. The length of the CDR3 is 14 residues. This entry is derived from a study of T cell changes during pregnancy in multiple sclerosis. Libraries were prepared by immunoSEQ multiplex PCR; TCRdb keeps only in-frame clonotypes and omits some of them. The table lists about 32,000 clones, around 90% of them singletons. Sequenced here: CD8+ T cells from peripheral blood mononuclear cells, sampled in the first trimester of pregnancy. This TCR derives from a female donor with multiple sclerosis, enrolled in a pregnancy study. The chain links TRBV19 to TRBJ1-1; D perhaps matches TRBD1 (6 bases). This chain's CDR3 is CASRAGEGYTEAFF. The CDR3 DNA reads TGTGCCAGTAGGGCAGGGGAGGGCTACACTGAAGCTTTCTTT.